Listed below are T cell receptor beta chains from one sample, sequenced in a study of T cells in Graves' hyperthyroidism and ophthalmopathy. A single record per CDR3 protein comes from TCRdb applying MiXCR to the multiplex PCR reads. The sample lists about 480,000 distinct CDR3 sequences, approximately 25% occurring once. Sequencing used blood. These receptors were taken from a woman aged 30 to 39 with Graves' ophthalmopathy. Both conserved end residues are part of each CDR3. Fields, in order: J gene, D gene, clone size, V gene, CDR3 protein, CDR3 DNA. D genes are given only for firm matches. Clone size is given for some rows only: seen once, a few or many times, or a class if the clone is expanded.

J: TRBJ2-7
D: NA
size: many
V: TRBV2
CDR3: CASSQGFSYEQYF
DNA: TGTGCCAGCAGTCAGGGGTTCTCCTACGAGCAGTACTTC

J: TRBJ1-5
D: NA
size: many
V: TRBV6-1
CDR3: CASSEVGTPNQPQHF
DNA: TGTGCCAGCAGTGAAGTAGGGACACCAAATCAGCCCCAGCATTTT

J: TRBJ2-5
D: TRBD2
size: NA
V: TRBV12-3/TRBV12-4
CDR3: CASSARTSGIQETQYF
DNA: TGTGCCAGCAGTGCCAGGACTAGCGGTATACAAGAGACCCAGTACTTC

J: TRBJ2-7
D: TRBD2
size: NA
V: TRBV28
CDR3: CASQAPSGRVYEQYF
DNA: TGTGCCAGCCAAGCCCCTAGCGGGAGGGTCTACGAGCAGTACTTC

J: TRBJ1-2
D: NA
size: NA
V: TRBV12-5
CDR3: CASGSSPLISVYGYTF
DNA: TGTGCTAGTGGTTCGTCCCCCCTCATATCGGTCTATGGCTACACCTTC

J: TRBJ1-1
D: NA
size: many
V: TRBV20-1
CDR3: CSARDYPGAFF
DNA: TGCAGTGCTAGAGACTACCCAGGAGCTTTCTTT

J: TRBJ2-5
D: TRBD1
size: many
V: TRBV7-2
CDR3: CASSFDRGYGQETQYF
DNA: TGTGCCAGCAGCTTCGACAGGGGGTATGGGCAAGAGACCCAGTACTTC

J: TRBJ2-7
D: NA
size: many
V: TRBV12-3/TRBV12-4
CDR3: CASSMYRAHEQYF
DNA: TGTGCCAGCAGTATGTACAGGGCCCACGAGCAGTACTTC

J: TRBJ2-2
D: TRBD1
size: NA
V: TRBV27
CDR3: CASSLWIVGGKISGELFF
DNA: TGTGCCAGCAGTTTATGGATAGTAGGGGGCAAGATAAGCGGGGAGCTGTTTTTT

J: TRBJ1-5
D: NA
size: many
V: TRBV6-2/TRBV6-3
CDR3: CASSRTGHQPQHF
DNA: TGTGCCAGCAGTCGCACAGGGCATCAGCCCCAGCATTTT

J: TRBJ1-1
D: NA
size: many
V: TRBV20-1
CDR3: CSATGGGTEAFF
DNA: TGCAGTGCTACTGGGGGCGGCACTGAAGCTTTCTTT

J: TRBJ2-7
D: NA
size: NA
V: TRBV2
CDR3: CASSEDLTEQYF
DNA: TGTGCCAGCAGTGAAGACCTTACAGAGCAGTACTTC

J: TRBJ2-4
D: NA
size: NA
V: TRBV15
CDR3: CATSRVGTPAKNIQYF
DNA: TGTGCCACCAGCAGAGTGGGGACACCCGCCAAAAACATTCAGTACTTC

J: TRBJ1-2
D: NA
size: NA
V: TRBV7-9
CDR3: CASSLPGGGYTF
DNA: TGTGCCAGCAGCTTACCAGGAGGTGGCTACACCTTC

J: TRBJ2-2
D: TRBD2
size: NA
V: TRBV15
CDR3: CATPREGTNTGELFF
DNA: TGTGCCACGCCGAGGGAGGGGACGAACACCGGGGAGCTGTTTTTT

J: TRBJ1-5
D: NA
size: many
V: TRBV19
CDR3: CAIGWQPQHF
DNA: TGTGCCATCGGATGGCAGCCCCAGCATTTT

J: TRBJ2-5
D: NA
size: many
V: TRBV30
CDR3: CAWSVLSVGETQYF
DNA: TGTGCCTGGAGTGTACTCTCAGTGGGAGAGACCCAGTACTTC

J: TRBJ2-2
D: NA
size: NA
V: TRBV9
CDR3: CAISVGGGDTGELFF
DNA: TGTGCCATCAGCGTAGGGGGAGGGGACACCGGGGAGCTGTTTTTT

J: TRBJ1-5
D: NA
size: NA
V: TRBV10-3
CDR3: CAISEYSTPQHF
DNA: TGTGCCATCAGTGAATACAGTACGCCCCAGCATTTT

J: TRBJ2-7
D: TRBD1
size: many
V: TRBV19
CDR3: CASSNGQAGSYEQYF
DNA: TGTGCCAGTAGTAACGGACAGGCTGGCTCCTACGAGCAGTACTTC

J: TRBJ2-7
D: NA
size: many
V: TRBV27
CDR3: CASSFGADYEQYF
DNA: TGTGCCAGCAGTTTCGGGGCGGATTACGAGCAGTACTTC

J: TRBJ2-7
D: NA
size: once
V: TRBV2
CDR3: CATQDVGNYEQYF
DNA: TGTGCCACCCAGGACGTGGGAAACTACGAGCAGTACTTC

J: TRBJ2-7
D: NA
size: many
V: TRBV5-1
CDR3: CASSSETGRYEQYF
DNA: TGCGCCAGCAGCTCTGAGACAGGAAGGTACGAGCAGTACTTC

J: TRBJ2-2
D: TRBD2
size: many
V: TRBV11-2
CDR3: CASSLKLAGGSGTGELFF
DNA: TGTGCCAGCAGCTTAAAACTAGCGGGGGGCTCGGGCACCGGGGAGCTGTTTTTT

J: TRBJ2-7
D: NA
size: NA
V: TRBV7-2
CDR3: CASSRGAQSYEQYF
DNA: TGTGCCAGCAGCCGCGGCGCGCAATCCTACGAGCAGTACTTC

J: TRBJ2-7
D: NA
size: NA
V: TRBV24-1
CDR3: CATSDSGHTYEQYF
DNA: TGTGCCACCAGTGACTCCGGACATACCTACGAGCAGTACTTC

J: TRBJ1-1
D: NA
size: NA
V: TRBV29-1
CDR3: CSVKMAFGNTEAFF
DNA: TGCAGCGTTAAGATGGCCTTCGGGAACACTGAAGCTTTCTTT

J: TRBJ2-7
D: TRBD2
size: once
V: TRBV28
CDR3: CASGTSEYEQYF
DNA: TGTGCCAGCGGGACTAGCGAATACGAGCAGTACTTC